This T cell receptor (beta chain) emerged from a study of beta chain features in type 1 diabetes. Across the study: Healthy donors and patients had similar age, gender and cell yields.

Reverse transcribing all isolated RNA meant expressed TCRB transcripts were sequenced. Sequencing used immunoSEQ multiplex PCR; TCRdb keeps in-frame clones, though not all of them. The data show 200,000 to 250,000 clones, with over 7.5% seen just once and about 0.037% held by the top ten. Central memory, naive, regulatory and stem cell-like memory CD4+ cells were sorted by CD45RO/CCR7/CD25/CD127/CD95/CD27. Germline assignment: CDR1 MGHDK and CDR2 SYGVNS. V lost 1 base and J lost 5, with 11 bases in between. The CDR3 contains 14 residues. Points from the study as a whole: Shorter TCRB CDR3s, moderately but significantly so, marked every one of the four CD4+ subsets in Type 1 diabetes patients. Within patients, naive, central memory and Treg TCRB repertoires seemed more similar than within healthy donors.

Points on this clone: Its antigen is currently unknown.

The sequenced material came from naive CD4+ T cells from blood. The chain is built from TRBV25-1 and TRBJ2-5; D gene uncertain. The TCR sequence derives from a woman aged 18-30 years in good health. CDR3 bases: TGTGCCAGCAGTGAATCGCGGTCTTCGGAGACCCAGTACTTC. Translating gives CASSESRSSETQYF.